Following are 13 T cell receptor beta chains from one sample sequenced in a study of molecular identifiers for immune sequencing clone quantification. TCRdb called the PCR reads again in MiXCR, with one record for every CDR3 protein. The data contain 15,000 to 20,000 distinct CDR3 sequences, about a fifth of them singletons. Material for sequencing was naive CD8+ T cells from blood, with Jurkat cell RNA spiked in. Subset reported: FACS-sorted CD8+CD4-CCR7+CD45RA+ naive T cells. These receptors were obtained from a human donor in good health. Some libraries in this study had Jurkat cell RNA spiked in.

This clonotype was counted at least ten times. V and J are TRBV7-2 and TRBJ2-3; D is uncertain. Trimming shortened V by 7 bases and J by 3 bases, and 8 bases separated the two germline ends. The germline V gene has CDR1 SGHTA and CDR2 FQGNSA. The CDR3 totals 12 residues. CDR3 sequence (DNA): TGTGCCAGCACTTCCTGGACAGATACGCAGTATTTT. Its translation: CASTSWTDTQYF. Full variable domain (missing parts from reference TRBV7-2 and TRBJ2-3): GAGVSQSPSNKVTEKGKDVELRCDPISGHTALYWYRQSLGQGLEFLIYFQGNSAPDKSGLPSDRFSAERTGGSVSTLTIQRTQQEDSAVYLCASTSWTDTQYFGPGTRLTVL.

This clonotype is medium-sized in the sample. The rearrangement links TRBV29-1 to TRBJ2-3; 7 bases agree with TRBD1. Germline trimming cut 4 bases from V and 6 bases from J; bases unmatched to any gene: 16. Germline V gives CDR1 SQVTM, CDR2 ANQGSEA. The CDR3 length is 16 residues. CDR3 region: CSVGSGTEFLGDTQYF. The CDR3 coding sequence is TGCAGCGTTGGATCCGGGACAGAGTTTTTAGGGGATACGCAGTATTTT.

This clonotype was found many times. The chain has TRBV20-1 and TRBJ2-7; tentatively, D is TRBD2 (5 bases). The CDR3 contains 14 residues. With 6 bases removed from V and 2 bases from J, the gap between germline ends came to 17 bases. Germline loops: CDR1 DFQATT, CDR2 SNEGSKA (reference sequence). Here the CDR3 reads CSARQRADPYEQYF. The CDR3 region has the DNA TGCAGTGCCCGCCAAAGAGCGGACCCCTACGAGCAGTACTTC.

By its share, this clonotype is medium-sized. The chain uses TRBV29-1 and TRBJ2-5, with 9 bases aligning to TRBD2. Germline trimming cut 5 bases from V and 2 bases from J; bases unmatched to any gene: 6. Per the germline V gene, CDR1 is SQVTM and CDR2 is ANQGSEA. The CDR3 length is 14 residues. The CDR3 region is CSVPAGGIQETQYF. CDR3 sequence (DNA): TGCAGCGTTCCAGCGGGAGGAATACAAGAGACCCAGTACTTC. Based on the CDR3 plus reference TRBV29-1 and TRBJ2-5, the full variable domain is SAVISQKPSRDICQRGTSLTIQCQVDSQVTMMFWYRQQPGQSLTLIATANQGSEATYESGFVIDKFPISRPNLTFSTLTVSNMSPEDSSIYLCSVPAGGIQETQYFGPGTRLLVL.

About this clonotype itself: A much more abundant neighbour one base away suggests this may be a read error. This CDR3 is missing its conserved last phenylalanine or tryptophan, likely due to a read error. V gene TRBV9 combines with J gene TRBJ2-2; 7 bases agree with TRBD2. CDR3 size: 14 residues. V was clipped by 3 bases and J by 5 bases; unmatched bases: 4. Germline V gene data show CDR1 as SGDLS and CDR2 as YYNGEE. CDR3 coding DNA: TGTGCCAGCAGCGGCGGGAGCCCTACCGGGGAGCTGTTTTCT. Amino acid sequence: CASSGGSPTGELFS.

V is TRBV28 and J is TRBJ2-7, with TRBD2 matching 9 bases. Unmatched junction bases numbered 4, after V lost 9 bases and J lost 1 base. This CDR3 comprises 13 residues. Germline V gene data show CDR1 as MDHEN and CDR2 as SYDVKM. Here the CDR3 DNA reads TGTGCCAGTCGACTAGCGGAATCCTACGAGCAGTACTTC. Its translation: CASRLAESYEQYF. The complete variable domain, with remaining parts taken from reference TRBV28 and TRBJ2-7, reads DVKVTQSSRYLVKRTGEKVFLECVQDMDHENMFWYRQDPGLGLRLIYFSYDVKMKEKGDIPEGYSVSREKKERFSLILESASTNQTSMYLCASRLAESYEQYFGPGTRLTVT.

This clonotype was picked up a small number of times. V gene TRBV20-1 combines with J gene TRBJ1-6; 7 nucleotides align to TRBD1. J was trimmed by 4 bases and V by 5 bases; bases with no gene match: 8. Germline V gives CDR1 DFQATT, CDR2 SNEGSKA (reference sequence). This CDR3 is 15 amino acids long. The CDR3 region is CSAFRDSPYNSPLHF. In nucleotides, the CDR3 is TGCAGTGCTTTCCGGGACAGTCCATATAATTCACCCCTCCACTTT.

Turning to this clonotype: A much larger clone differs from this one at a single base, so this may be a read error. J is TRBJ2-2 and V is TRBV24-1, with 9 nucleotides matching TRBD2. V lost 4 bases to trimming and J lost 1 base; unmatched junction nucleotides: 6. Germline CDR1 and CDR2: KGHDR and SFDVKD. The CDR3 is 17 residues long. CDR3 residues: CATSDTSSGVNTGELFF. DNA for the CDR3: TGTGCCACCAGTGACACCTCTAGCGGGGTGAACACCGGGGAGCTGTTTTTT.

This clonotype has at least ten counts. The rearrangement uses TRBV7-9 and TRBJ2-7; D tentatively reads TRBD1 or TRBD2 (5 bases each). Germline V gene sequence: CDR1 SEHNR, CDR2 FQNEAQ (reference sequence). Deletions cut 10 bases from V and 4 bases from J, with 14 bases between. CDR3 length: 12 residues. CDR3 region: CATGTERYEQYF. The DNA of the CDR3 is TGTGCCACCGGGACGGAGAGATACGAGCAGTACTTC.

This clonotype was recorded many times. The chain has TRBV11-2 and TRBJ2-2; the match to TRBD1 covers 7 bases. This CDR3 spans 14 amino acids. Per the germline V gene, CDR1 is SGHAT and CDR2 is FQNNGV. Germline trimming cut 5 bases from V and 6 bases from J; bases unmatched to any gene: 6. The CDR3 reads CASSVYRGSGELFF. The CDR3 region has the DNA TGTGCCAGCAGCGTATACAGGGGCTCCGGGGAGCTGTTTTTT.

This clonotype has at least ten counts. The genes are TRBV19 and TRBJ2-5, with D hard to call. This CDR3 has 11 residues. With 7 bases removed from V and 5 bases from J, the gap between germline ends came to 8 bases. Germline V gene sequence: CDR1 LNHDA, CDR2 SQIVND (reference sequence). The CDR3 nucleotides read TGTGCCAGTACCTACGCGGAGACCCAGTACTTC. It encodes CASTYAETQYF. The variable domain in full, completed from reference TRBV19 and TRBJ2-5, reads DGGITQSPKYLFRKEGQNVTLSCEQNLNHDAMYWYRQDPGQGLRLIYYSQIVNDFQKGDIAEGYSVSREKKESFPLTVTSAQKNPTAFYLCASTYAETQYFGPGTRLLVL.

By its share, this clonotype is medium-sized. J is TRBJ2-2 and V is TRBV28; TRBD2 agrees at 12 bases. This CDR3 region has 18 residues. The trim removed 2 bases at V and 3 bases at J, leaving 7 bases unmatched. Germline V gene sequence: CDR1 MDHEN, CDR2 SYDVKM. CDR3 loop: CASSLALAGGQDTGELFF. The CDR3 nucleotides are TGTGCCAGCAGTTTAGCGCTAGCGGGAGGGCAGGACACCGGGGAGCTGTTTTTT.

Points on this clonotype: A much larger clone sits a single nucleotide away, making a read error possible. The genes are TRBV7-9 and TRBJ2-1; D remains unclear. Germline CDR1 and CDR2: SEHNR and FQNEAQ (reference sequence). Trimming took 2 bases from V and 9 from J, leaving 5 bases between them. The CDR3 loop spans 11 amino acids. CDR3 bases: TGTGCCAGCAGCTTAAGTAGTGAGCAGTTCTTC. Translated: CASSLSSEQFF.